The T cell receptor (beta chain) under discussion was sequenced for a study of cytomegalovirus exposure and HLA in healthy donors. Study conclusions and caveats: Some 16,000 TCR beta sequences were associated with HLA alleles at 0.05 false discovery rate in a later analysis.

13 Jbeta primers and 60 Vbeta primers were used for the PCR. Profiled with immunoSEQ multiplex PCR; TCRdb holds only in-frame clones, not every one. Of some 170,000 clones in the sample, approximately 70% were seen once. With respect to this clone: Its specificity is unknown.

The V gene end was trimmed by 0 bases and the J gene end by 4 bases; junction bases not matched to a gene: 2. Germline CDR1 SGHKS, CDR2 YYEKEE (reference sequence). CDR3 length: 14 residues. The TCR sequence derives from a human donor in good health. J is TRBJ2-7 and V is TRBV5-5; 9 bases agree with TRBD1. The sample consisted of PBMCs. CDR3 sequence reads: CASSLGDRGYEQYF. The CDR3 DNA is TGTGCCAGCAGCTTGGGAGACAGGGGGTACGAGCAGTACTTC.